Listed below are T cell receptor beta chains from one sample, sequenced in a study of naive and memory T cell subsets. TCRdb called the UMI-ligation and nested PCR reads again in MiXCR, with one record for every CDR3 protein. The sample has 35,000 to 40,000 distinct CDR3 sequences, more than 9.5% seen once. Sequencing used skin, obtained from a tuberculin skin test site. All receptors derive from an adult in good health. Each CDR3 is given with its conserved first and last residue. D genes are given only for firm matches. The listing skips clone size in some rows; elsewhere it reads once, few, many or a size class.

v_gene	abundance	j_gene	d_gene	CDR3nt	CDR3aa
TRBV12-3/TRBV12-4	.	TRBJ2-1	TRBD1	TGTGCCAGCAGTGATGGCAGGGGGCCCTTATCCTACAATGAGCAGTTCTTC	CASSDGRGPLSYNEQFF
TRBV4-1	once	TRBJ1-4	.	TGCGCCAACAGCCAACGAGCGCAGGCTAATGAAAAACTGTTTTTT	CANSQRAQANEKLFF
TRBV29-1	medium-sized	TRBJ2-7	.	TGCAGCGTTGTCGAGGGGACCTACGAGCAGTACTTC	CSVVEGTYEQYF
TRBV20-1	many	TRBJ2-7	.	TGCAGTGCCCGATCCCCGGGACTGGCTTCGGTCGAGCAGTACTTC	CSARSPGLASVEQYF
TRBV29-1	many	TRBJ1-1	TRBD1	TGCAGCGTCAAATCTAGTGGACAGGGGCTAATGAACACTGAAGCTTTCTTT	CSVKSSGQGLMNTEAFF
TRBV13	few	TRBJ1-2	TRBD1	TGTGCCAGCAGCAAACAGGGGGCCCCCTATGGCTACACCTTC	CASSKQGAPYGYTF
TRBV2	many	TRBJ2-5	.	TGTGCCAGCAGTGTTGGGGGGCGAAAAGAGACCCAGTACTTC	CASSVGGRKETQYF
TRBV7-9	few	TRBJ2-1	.	TGTGCCAGCAGCTTAGTTTCGGGGGCGAACTACAATGAGCAGTTCTTC	CASSLVSGANYNEQFF
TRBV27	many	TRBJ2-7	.	TGTGCCAGCAGTTCGGGACACTCCTACGAGCAGTACTTC	CASSSGHSYEQYF
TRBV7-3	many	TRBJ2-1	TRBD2	TGTGCCAGCAGCCTAACTAGCGGGAGGGCAAGAAACAATGAGCAGTTCTTC	CASSLTSGRARNNEQFF
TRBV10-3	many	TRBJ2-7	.	TGTGCCATCAGTGACAGGGACGTGCAGTACTTC	CAISDRDVQYF
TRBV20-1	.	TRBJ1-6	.	TGCAGTGCACCTCCGGGACTGAATAATTCACCCCTCCACTTT	CSAPPGLNNSPLHF
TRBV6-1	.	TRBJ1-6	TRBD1	TGTGCCAGCAGTGTAGGACTCAGAACAGGGGCCGATTCACCCCTCCACTTT	CASSVGLRTGADSPLHF
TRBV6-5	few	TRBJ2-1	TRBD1	TGTGCCAGCAGGGCGGGACAGGGGGGTTACGGTGAGCAGTTCTTC	CASRAGQGGYGEQFF
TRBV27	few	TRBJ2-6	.	TGTGCCAGCCTCTCTGGGGCCAACGTCCTGACTTTC	CASLSGANVLTF
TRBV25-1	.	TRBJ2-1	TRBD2	TGTGCCAGCAGTGAACAAATCGGGACTAGCGGGAGGGCGTACAATGAGCAGTTCTTC	CASSEQIGTSGRAYNEQFF
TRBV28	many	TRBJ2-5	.	TGTGCCAGCAGTGAGACAGTTTCGCAAGAGACCCAGTACTTC	CASSETVSQETQYF
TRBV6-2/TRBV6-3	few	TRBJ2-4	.	TGTGCCAGCAGTCTACCGGGCCTTGGCGCCAAAAACATTCAGTACTTC	CASSLPGLGAKNIQYF
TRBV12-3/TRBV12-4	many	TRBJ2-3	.	TGTGCCACCCAACACAAGACAGATACGCAGTATTTT	CATQHKTDTQYF
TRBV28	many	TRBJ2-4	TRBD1	TGTGCCAGCAGGTCAGGGGGAAACATTCAGTACTTC	CASRSGGNIQYF
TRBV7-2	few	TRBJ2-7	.	TGTGCCAGCAGCTTAGGCATTACCCGCGAGCAGTACTTC	CASSLGITREQYF
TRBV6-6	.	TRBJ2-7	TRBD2	TGTGCCAGCAGTTACTCGGGGCTAGCGGGAATATACTACGAGCAGTACTTC	CASSYSGLAGIYYEQYF
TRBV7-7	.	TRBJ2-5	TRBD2	TGTGCTAGCAGCTTAGCGGGGGTCGGAGTCGATCGGGAAGAGACCCAGTACTTC	CASSLAGVGVDREETQYF
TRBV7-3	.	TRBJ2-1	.	TGTGCCAGCAGCAAATTCCAGGGTGGCAATGAGCAGTTCTTC	CASSKFQGGNEQFF
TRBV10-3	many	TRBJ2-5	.	TGTGCCACATCCCCCGGAAAGCAAGAGACCCAGTACTTC	CATSPGKQETQYF
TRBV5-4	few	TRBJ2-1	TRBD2	TGTGCCAGCAGCTTCGGAGCGGGGGGTACCCACAATGAGCAGTTCTTC	CASSFGAGGTHNEQFF
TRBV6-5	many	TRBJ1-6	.	TGTGCCAGCAGTTACAGTGGTGTGGGTAATTCACCCCTCCACTTT	CASSYSGVGNSPLHF
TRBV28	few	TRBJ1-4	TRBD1	TGTGCCAGCAGTTCCGCGGGACAGGGGAGTGAAAAACTGTTTTTT	CASSSAGQGSEKLFF
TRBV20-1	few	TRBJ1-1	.	TGCAGTGCTAGAGCCGAGAGTAGGGGAGCTTTCTTT	CSARAESRGAFF
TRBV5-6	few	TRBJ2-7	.	TGTGCCAGCAGCTTGATTGCAGGCCTACGCAGACCCTACGAGCAGTACTTC	CASSLIAGLRRPYEQYF
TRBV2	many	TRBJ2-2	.	TGTGCCAGCAGAGGGCGGAACACCGGGGAGCTGTTTTTT	CASRGRNTGELFF
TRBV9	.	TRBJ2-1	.	TGTGCCAGCAACAGCGGGTCCTACAATGAGCAGTTCTTC	CASNSGSYNEQFF
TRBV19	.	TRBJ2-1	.	TGTGCCAGTAGGCGGGGGCCAGACAATGAGCAGTTCTTC	CASRRGPDNEQFF
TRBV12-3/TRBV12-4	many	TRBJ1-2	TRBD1	TGTGCCAGCAGACCGACAGGGATGAGCTATGGCTACACCTTC	CASRPTGMSYGYTF
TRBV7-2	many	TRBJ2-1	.	TGTGCCAGCAGCTTGCTGAACAGGAACGACAATGAGCAGTTCTTC	CASSLLNRNDNEQFF
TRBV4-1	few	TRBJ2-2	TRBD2	TGCGCCAGCAGCCAAGTTAGCGGGAGGGTCAACACCGGGGAGCTGTTTTTT	CASSQVSGRVNTGELFF
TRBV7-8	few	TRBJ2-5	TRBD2	TGTGCCAGCAGCTTACGGGGACTAGCGGGGGCCCTTTCCCGAGAGACCCAGTACTTC	CASSLRGLAGALSRETQYF
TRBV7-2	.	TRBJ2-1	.	TGTGCCAGCAGCTTAGTAATCCTTGATGAGCAGTTCTTC	CASSLVILDEQFF
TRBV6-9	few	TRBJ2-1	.	TGTGCCAGCAGTTATTACGGTCTCGAGCGGGATGAGCAGTTCTTC	CASSYYGLERDEQFF
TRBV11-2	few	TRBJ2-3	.	TGTGCCAGCAGCTTAGTAATGGGGTTTACAGATACGCAGTATTTT	CASSLVMGFTDTQYF
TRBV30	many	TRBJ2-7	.	TGTGCCTCCTCCTCGGACATCTCCTACGAGCAGTACTTC	CASSSDISYEQYF
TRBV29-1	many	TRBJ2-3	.	TGCAGCGTTGGCGGGATGTATCATCGGTATGGTACGCAGTATTTT	CSVGGMYHRYGTQYF